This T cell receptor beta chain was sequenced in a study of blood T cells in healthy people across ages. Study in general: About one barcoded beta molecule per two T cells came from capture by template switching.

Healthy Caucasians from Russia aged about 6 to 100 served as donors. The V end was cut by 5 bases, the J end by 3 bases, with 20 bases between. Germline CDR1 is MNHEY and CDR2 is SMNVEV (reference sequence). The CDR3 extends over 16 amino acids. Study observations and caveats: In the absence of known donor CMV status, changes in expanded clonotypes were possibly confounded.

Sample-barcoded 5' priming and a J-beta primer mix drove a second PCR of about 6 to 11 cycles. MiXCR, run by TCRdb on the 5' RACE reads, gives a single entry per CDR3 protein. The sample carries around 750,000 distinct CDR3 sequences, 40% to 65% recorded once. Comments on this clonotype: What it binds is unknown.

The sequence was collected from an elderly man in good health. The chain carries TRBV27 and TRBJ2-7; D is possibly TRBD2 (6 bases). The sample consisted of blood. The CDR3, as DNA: TGTGCCAGCAGTCCTTTTAAGGATGGAGGGAACTACGAGCAGTACTTC. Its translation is CASSPFKDGGNYEQYF.